These T cell receptor beta chains were read from a single sample in a study of T-cell memory formation after mild COVID-19. TCRdb used MiXCR to reprocess the 5' RACE reads, holding one entry per CDR3 protein. The sample records around 200,000 distinct CDR3 sequences, under 20% being singletons. Sequencing input: PBMCs or a T cell subset sorted from them (not recorded which). These TCRs come from an adult woman who had mild COVID-19 (a few samples of this study predate the infection). Cell type and time point are not known. CDR3s include the opening cysteine and the closing phenylalanine or tryptophan. The D gene is left open where the match is weak. Clone size appears in some rows only: once, few, many, or a class for an expanded clone.

v_call	j_call	clone_size	d_call	cdr3_aa	cdr3_nt
TRBV18	TRBJ2-5	NA	NA	CASSPPEGGQETQYF	TGTGCCAGCTCACCACCGGAAGGGGGCCAAGAGACCCAGTACTTC
TRBV19	TRBJ2-5	many	NA	CASSGNSQETQYF	TGTGCCAGTAGTGGTAACAGTCAAGAGACCCAGTACTTC
TRBV9	TRBJ2-2	NA	NA	CASRMSGNTGELFF	TGTGCCAGCAGGATGTCGGGGAACACCGGGGAGCTGTTTTTT
TRBV20-1	TRBJ1-1	NA	NA	CSARRRGRRTEAFF	TGCAGTGCTAGAAGGCGGGGGAGGAGGACTGAAGCTTTCTTT
TRBV14	TRBJ1-1	many	NA	CASSRSSNTEAFF	TGTGCCAGCAGCCGATCCTCGAACACTGAAGCTTTCTTT
TRBV7-9	TRBJ1-6	NA	TRBD1	CASSLDTGTGGSPLHF	TGTGCCAGCAGCTTAGATACCGGGACAGGGGGATCACCCCTCCACTTT
TRBV11-2	TRBJ2-1	few	NA	CASSLDRASVNEQFF	TGTGCCAGCAGCTTAGACAGGGCTTCGGTTAATGAGCAGTTCTTC
TRBV18	TRBJ2-7	few	TRBD2	CASSPLAGGRYEQYF	TGTGCCAGCTCACCACTGGCGGGAGGTCGCTACGAGCAGTACTTC
TRBV11-2	TRBJ2-7	NA	NA	CASSYRDNSYEQYF	TGTGCCAGCAGCTACCGGGACAACTCCTACGAGCAGTACTTC
TRBV5-1	TRBJ2-4	few	NA	CASSLETSLAKNIQYF	TGCGCCAGCAGCTTGGAGACAAGCCTAGCCAAAAACATTCAGTACTTC
TRBV20-1	TRBJ1-3	few	NA	CSARWVSGNTIYF	TGCAGTGCTAGATGGGTCTCTGGAAACACCATATATTTT
TRBV6-6	TRBJ2-3	NA	NA	CASIGATLRDTQYF	TGTGCCAGCATAGGAGCGACGTTACGAGATACGCAGTATTTT
TRBV5-1	TRBJ2-7	few	TRBD1	CASSLGPRDRDYEQYF	TGCGCCAGCAGCTTGGGACCCCGGGACAGGGACTACGAGCAGTACTTC
TRBV9	TRBJ2-3	NA	TRBD2	CASSITSGPSTDTQYF	TGTGCCAGCAGCATCACTAGCGGCCCAAGCACAGATACGCAGTATTTT
TRBV25-1	TRBJ1-5	NA	NA	CASSEGNQPQHF	TGTGCCAGCAGTGAGGGCAATCAGCCCCAGCATTTT
TRBV27	TRBJ1-6	few	NA	CASSFRQSAYSPLHF	TGTGCCAGCAGTTTCCGACAATCAGCATATTCACCCCTCCACTTT
TRBV29-1	TRBJ1-5	few	NA	CSVEDKAGNQPQHF	TGCAGCGTTGAAGATAAGGCGGGGAATCAGCCCCAGCATTTT
TRBV5-6	TRBJ1-3	NA	NA	CASSRDISGNTIYF	TGTGCCAGCAGCCGGGATATCTCTGGAAACACCATATATTTT
TRBV20-1	TRBJ2-7	few	TRBD1	CSARETGLSSYEQYF	TGCAGTGCTAGGGAGACAGGGCTCAGCTCCTACGAGCAGTACTTC
TRBV7-9	TRBJ1-1	few	NA	CASSPRQALNTEAFF	TGTGCCAGCAGCCCCAGACAGGCCCTGAACACTGAAGCTTTCTTT
TRBV12-3/TRBV12-4	TRBJ2-2	NA	NA	CASSFQMPGELFF	TGTGCCAGCAGTTTTCAGATGCCCGGGGAGCTGTTTTTT
TRBV4-2	TRBJ2-5	many	NA	CASSRTTTLGQETQYF	TGTGCCAGCAGCCGAACGACCACCTTGGGGCAAGAGACCCAGTACTTC
TRBV24-1	TRBJ2-2	few	NA	CATQGAGELFF	TGTGCCACCCAAGGGGCCGGTGAGCTGTTTTTT
TRBV20-1	TRBJ1-5	NA	NA	CSARIGNQPQHF	TGCAGTGCTAGGATCGGGAATCAGCCCCAGCATTTT
TRBV7-3	TRBJ2-2	NA	TRBD2	CASSRSGGVTGELFF	TGTGCCAGCAGCCGGAGCGGGGGGGTTACCGGGGAGCTGTTTTTT
TRBV7-6	TRBJ2-5	NA	NA	CASSLLSPSGETQYF	TGTGCCAGCAGCTTATTATCCCCCAGTGGCGAGACCCAGTACTTC
TRBV12-3/TRBV12-4	TRBJ2-5	many	TRBD2	CASSHSGTQETQYF	TGTGCCAGCAGTCATAGCGGGACCCAAGAGACCCAGTACTTC